The clone carrying this TCR beta chain came up many times. The V end lost 6 bases, the J end lost 1 base, and 13 bases lay between the germline ends. CDR3 length: 14 residues. TCRdb re-analysed the 5' RACE reads in MiXCR, keeping a single row per CDR3 protein. Seen here are about 350,000 distinct CDR3 sequences, approximately 14% observed once, and the top ten hold 22%. The entry originates in a study of T-cell memory formation after mild COVID-19. The source of this sequence is a young man who had mild COVID-19 (a few samples of this study predate the infection). Cell type and time point are not known. The specimen sequenced was PBMCs or a T cell subset sorted from them (not recorded which). The chain is built from TRBV12-3 or TRBV12-4 and TRBJ2-7, with D perhaps being TRBD1 or TRBD2 (6 bases each). The CDR3 reads CASSLTGRSYEQYF. DNA for the CDR3: TGTGCCAGCAGCCTCACAGGGAGGTCCTACGAGCAGTACTTC.